This T cell receptor (beta chain) came from a study of T cell responses to AZD1222 COVID-19 vaccine. Study findings and constraints: Reports indicate that nearly half of spike-specific TCRs are directed at unmutated variant regions. When two AZD1222 doses had been given, Spike-specific TCR breadth and depth rose.

TCRdb's copy holds only in-frame clones and misses some; the assay was immunoSEQ multiplex PCR. The sample lists 100,000 to 120,000 clones, roughly nine tenths seen once, with around 3.3% in the top ten. Comments on this clone: The antigen is unknown.

V gave up 5 bases and J gave up 3 bases, with 13 bases separating them. The length of the CDR3 is 15 residues. The V gene's germline CDR1 is LNHDA and CDR2 SQIVND (reference sequence). V is TRBV19 and J is TRBJ1-4; D is undetermined. The material sequenced was peripheral blood, taken on day 0 of MenACWY control vaccination. This TCR was sampled from an adult in good health. Here the CDR3 reads CASSPTDGANEKLFF. The DNA for the CDR3 is TGTGCCAGTAGTCCAACCGATGGAGCTAATGAAAAACTGTTTTTT.